These 5 T cell receptor beta chains were all obtained from the same sample, sequenced in a study of cytomegalovirus exposure and HLA in healthy donors. Use of 60 Vbeta and 13 Jbeta primers characterized the PCR. Method: immunoSEQ multiplex PCR; TCRdb's copy keeps in-frame clones and lacks some. This sample has 60,000 or so clones, with more than 70% found just once. Sequenced sample: PBMCs. These receptors were taken from a man aged 45-65 years in good health and CMV-seropositive.

This clone was seen more than once but under ten times. The rearrangement uses TRBV5-4 and TRBJ2-5; 10 bases align to TRBD2. The germline CDR1 and CDR2 sequences are SGHNT and YYREEE (reference sequence). J gave up 2 bases and V 3 bases, and 13 bases lay outside the gene matches. This CDR3 spans 18 amino acids. CDR3 DNA sequence: TGTGCCAGCAGCTCAACGGACGAGGCTAGCGGGGGACAAGAGACCCAGTACTTC. Its protein is CASSSTDEASGGQETQYF. Drawing the rest from reference TRBV5-4 and TRBJ2-5, the complete variable domain is ETGVTQSPTHLIKTRGQQVTLRCSSQSGHNTVSWYQQALGQGPQFIFQYYREEENGRGNFPPRFSGLQFPNYSSELNVNALELDDSALYLCASSSTDEASGGQETQYFGPGTRLLVL.

V gene TRBV15 combines with J gene TRBJ1-5; TRBD1 is a possible D gene (5 bases). The germline V and J ends were trimmed by 6 bases and 0 bases, with 18 bases remaining between them. This CDR3 is built from 17 residues. The germline V gene has CDR1 LNHNV and CDR2 YYDKDF (reference sequence). CDR3 sequence (DNA): TGTGCCACCAGTCTACCTACGGGACTGCATAGCAATCAGCCCCAGCATTTT. This translates into CATSLPTGLHSNQPQHF.

This clone was recorded a few times. The chain carries TRBV4-3 and TRBJ1-2; 7 positions agree with TRBD1. The V and J ends lost 2 bases and 4 bases, in that order; junction bases with no gene match: 4. Germline CDR1 and CDR2: LGHNA and YSLEER. This CDR3 is 14 amino acids long. DNA for the CDR3: TGCGCCAGCAGCCAACAGGGGGAAGTCTATGGCTACACCTTC. This gives the protein CASSQQGEVYGYTF.

V gene TRBV19 combines with J gene TRBJ1-3, with 8 bases aligning to TRBD1. The V gene end was trimmed by 8 bases and the J gene end by 0 bases; junction bases not matched to a gene: 6. Germline V gene sequence: CDR1 LNHDA, CDR2 SQIVND (reference sequence). CDR3 length equals 15 residues. DNA for the CDR3: TGTGCCAGTGGGACAGGCGCCATCTCTGGAAACACCATATATTTT. Translated: CASGTGAISGNTIYF.

CDR3 nucleotides: TGCGCCAGCAGCCGGGTGGAGCCCGGGGAGCTGTTTTTT. As protein: CASSRVEPGELFF. This chain uses TRBV5-1 with TRBJ2-2; D is undetermined. Germline V gives CDR1 SGHRS, CDR2 YFSETQ. Deletions cut 4 bases from V and 6 bases from J, with 10 bases between. This CDR3 spans 13 amino acids.